This T cell receptor beta chain was identified in a study of response to subunit inactivated influenza vaccine. TCRdb independently ran MiXCR on the RT-PCR reads; one entry per CDR3 protein. The sample has hundreds of thousands of distinct CDR3 sequences, around 15% seen once. As for this clonotype: The antigen is undetermined.

In germline, CDR1 is DFQATT, CDR2 SNEGSKA (reference sequence). The CDR3 runs to 14 residues. V was trimmed by 0 bases and J by 1 base, leaving 10 bases between them. General study points: Seasonal influenza vaccination, on each occasion, was suggested by the authors to recruit few new T cells.

The specimen was PBMCs from blood, collected 14 to 15 days before vaccination. This clonotype was obtained from a man in his fifties who received an inactivated influenza vaccine. The rearrangement joins TRBV20-1 to TRBJ2-7; D unresolved. The CDR3 nucleotides read TGCAGTGCTAGAGAATTAGGGCTATCCTACGAGCAGTACTTC. This codes for CSARELGLSYEQYF.